This T cell receptor beta chain is drawn from a study of lymphopenia after photon versus proton radiotherapy. This clone was counted a single time. The antigen is not known. V shed 5 bases and J 6 bases; nucleotides not matched to a gene: 1. CDR1 is SGHTA, CDR2 FQGTGA, per germline. The CDR3 length is 12 residues. Points from the study as a whole: Relative stability marked proton patients; photon patients lost diversity and naive cells. Post-nadir diversity loss with photons came from oligoclonal expansion, particularly CD8+ Temra cells. Survival link was tested only in deceased patients; proton benefit remains a possibility. A bigger post-nadir fall in TCR diversity correlated inversely with survival time in deceased patients.

The method was immunoSEQ multiplex PCR; TCRdb's version includes in-frame clones alone and lacks a portion of them. The sample shows 65,000 to 85,000 clones, roughly 92% of them seen only once. V is TRBV7-3 and J is TRBJ2-1; 7 nucleotides line up with TRBD1. The sequence derives from a woman between 35 and 50 years old with cholangiocarcinoma. This specimen consisted of peripheral blood, obtained from a patient treated with photon-based radiotherapy. CDR3 in amino acids: CASSRQGNEQFF. The CDR3 DNA sequence: TGTGCCAGCAGCCGACAGGGCAATGAGCAGTTCTTC.